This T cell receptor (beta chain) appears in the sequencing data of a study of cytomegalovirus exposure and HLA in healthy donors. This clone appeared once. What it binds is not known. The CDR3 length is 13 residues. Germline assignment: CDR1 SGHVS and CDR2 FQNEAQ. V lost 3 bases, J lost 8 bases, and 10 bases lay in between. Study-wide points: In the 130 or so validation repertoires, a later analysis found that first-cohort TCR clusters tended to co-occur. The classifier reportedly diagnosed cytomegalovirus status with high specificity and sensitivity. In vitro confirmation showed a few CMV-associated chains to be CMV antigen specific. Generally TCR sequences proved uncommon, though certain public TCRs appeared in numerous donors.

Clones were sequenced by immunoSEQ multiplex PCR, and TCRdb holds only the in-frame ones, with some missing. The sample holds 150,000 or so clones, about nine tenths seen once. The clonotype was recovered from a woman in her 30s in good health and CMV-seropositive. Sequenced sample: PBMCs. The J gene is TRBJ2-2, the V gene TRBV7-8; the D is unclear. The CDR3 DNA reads TGTGCCAGCAGCTTGTCTGGAGAGGGGGAGCTGTTTTTT. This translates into CASSLSGEGELFF.